This note documents a single T cell receptor beta chain sequence. Its target is unknown. PCR involved 60 Vbeta and 13 Jbeta primers. TCRdb's copy holds only in-frame clones and misses some; the assay was immunoSEQ multiplex PCR. The sample holds roughly 120,000 clones; around 67% are singletons and the top ten take 4.5% to 5%. The record originates from a study of cytomegalovirus exposure and HLA in healthy donors. Study-wide context: In a previous analysis, 117 million unique TCR beta sequences were found from some 200 million T cells. Of around 400 genotyped donors, roughly 81% grouped in the Caucasian-associated ancestry cluster.

Study results and limitations: A previous analysis found most TCR beta V segments productive roughly 87% or roughly 30% of the time.

The specimen was PBMCs. The TCR sequence derives from a man aged 60 to 69 in good health and CMV-seropositive.

The CDR3 protein is CASIEGYGRGAGYTF. Here the CDR3 DNA reads TGTGCCAGCATCGAGGGGTATGGCAGGGGCGCTGGCTACACCTTC. This chain connects TRBV6-5 to TRBJ1-2, with D perhaps TRBD1 (6 bases). The V gene lost 7 bases and the J gene lost 7 bases, with 22 bases spanning the gap. The germline V gene has CDR1 MNHEY and CDR2 SVGAGI. The CDR3 length is 15 residues.